This T cell receptor (beta chain) is from a study of CD8+ T cells in alopecia areata. Findings and limits, study-wide: Compared with normal scalp, lesional scalp had higher clonality and more expanded CD8+ clones.

RNA was isolated and reverse transcribed to cDNA, the sequencing template. Clones were read by immunoSEQ multiplex PCR, and TCRdb kept only the in-frame ones, dropping some. The data show under 30,000 clones, 40% to 60% seen once. Remarks on this clone: The target antigen is unknown.

V gave up 3 bases and J gave up 0 bases; unmatched junction bases: 1. The CDR3 totals 15 residues. Looked up from germline, CDR1 is LNHDA and CDR2 is SQIVND (reference sequence). PBMCs provided sorted CD4+ and CD8+ T cells. The chain employs TRBV19 and TRBJ2-7; 11 bases fit TRBD1. The sequence was collected from a human donor with alopecia areata. The sequenced material came from NKG2D-high CD8+ T cells sorted from blood. CDR3 nucleotides: TGTGCCAGTAGTATCGGGACAGGGGGCTCCTACGAGCAGTACTTC. Protein product: CASSIGTGGSYEQYF.